A selection of T cell receptor beta chains follows, all from one sample in a study of T cell responses to AZD1222 COVID-19 vaccine. Repertoires were generated with immunoSEQ multiplex PCR, while TCRdb's copy carries only in-frame clones and drops some. The repertoire holds around 87,000 clones, with roughly 93% as singletons. Sample: peripheral blood, taken on day 0 of AZD1222 vaccination. The receptors were gathered from an adult in good health. The CDR3 runs from the conserved cysteine through the conserved F or W. D genes are given only for firm matches. Clone size, where shown, is once, few, many, or a class for clones that have expanded.

d_gene: TRBD1; abundance: NA; j_gene: TRBJ1-4; v_gene: TRBV2; CDR3nt: TGTGCCACAGGGGGCACTAATGAAAAACTGTTTTTT; CDR3aa: CATGGTNEKLFF
d_gene: NA; abundance: NA; j_gene: TRBJ1-2; v_gene: TRBV5-8; CDR3nt: TGTGCCACGGATGGCTACACCTTC; CDR3aa: CATDGYTF
d_gene: NA; abundance: once; j_gene: TRBJ1-2; v_gene: TRBV19; CDR3nt: TGTGCCAGTAGTATACTAGGAAGTTTCTACACCTTC; CDR3aa: CASSILGSFYTF
d_gene: NA; abundance: NA; j_gene: TRBJ2-4; v_gene: TRBV5-1; CDR3nt: TGCGCCAGCTCGGGCCCGGAGACCAAAAACATTCAGTACTTC; CDR3aa: CASSGPETKNIQYF
d_gene: NA; abundance: NA; j_gene: TRBJ2-5; v_gene: TRBV7-2; CDR3nt: TGTGCCAGCAGCCGGACCGGCCACCAAGAGACCCAGTACTTC; CDR3aa: CASSRTGHQETQYF
d_gene: NA; abundance: once; j_gene: TRBJ1-2; v_gene: TRBV15; CDR3nt: TGTGCCACCAGCAGAGTTGGTTCGGGTGGCTACACCTTC; CDR3aa: CATSRVGSGGYTF
d_gene: NA; abundance: NA; j_gene: TRBJ1-5; v_gene: TRBV6-5; CDR3nt: TGTGCCAGCAGGTTAGGGGCTCGTCAGCCCCAGCATTTT; CDR3aa: CASRLGARQPQHF
d_gene: TRBD2; abundance: NA; j_gene: TRBJ2-3; v_gene: TRBV9; CDR3nt: TGTGCCAGCAGCACATCAGCGGGAAACACAGATACGCAGTATTTT; CDR3aa: CASSTSAGNTDTQYF
d_gene: TRBD1; abundance: NA; j_gene: TRBJ2-1; v_gene: TRBV18; CDR3nt: TGTGCCAGCTCACCGCCGGGACAGAGCTCCTACAATGAGCAGTTCTTC; CDR3aa: CASSPPGQSSYNEQFF
d_gene: NA; abundance: NA; j_gene: TRBJ2-7; v_gene: TRBV5-5; CDR3nt: TGTGCCAGCAGCTTGTGGACAGTGTACGAGCAGTACTTC; CDR3aa: CASSLWTVYEQYF
d_gene: NA; abundance: once; j_gene: TRBJ2-1; v_gene: TRBV18; CDR3nt: TGTGCCAGCTCACCTCTCGAGGGAAGGGACAATGAGCAGTTCTTC; CDR3aa: CASSPLEGRDNEQFF
d_gene: NA; abundance: NA; j_gene: TRBJ2-7; v_gene: TRBV7-9; CDR3nt: TGTGCCAGCAGCTTAGTTGGGTTCGAGCAGTACTTC; CDR3aa: CASSLVGFEQYF
d_gene: TRBD1; abundance: NA; j_gene: TRBJ1-1; v_gene: TRBV3-1/TRBV3-2; CDR3nt: TGTGCCAGCAGCCAAGATCAGGGACAGGACAACACTGAAGCTTTCTTT; CDR3aa: CASSQDQGQDNTEAFF
d_gene: NA; abundance: NA; j_gene: TRBJ2-2; v_gene: TRBV6-2/TRBV6-3; CDR3nt: TGTGCCAGCAGTTACGCGGCGAACACCGGGGAGCTGTTTTTT; CDR3aa: CASSYAANTGELFF
d_gene: TRBD1; abundance: NA; j_gene: TRBJ2-5; v_gene: TRBV27; CDR3nt: TGTGCCAGCAGCCCCGGACAGGGGCGTCTTAGAGAGACCCAGTACTTC; CDR3aa: CASSPGQGRLRETQYF
d_gene: NA; abundance: NA; j_gene: TRBJ2-3; v_gene: TRBV7-2; CDR3nt: TGTGCCAGCACCTGGACCTACACAGATACGCAGTATTTT; CDR3aa: CASTWTYTDTQYF
d_gene: NA; abundance: few; j_gene: TRBJ1-5; v_gene: TRBV4-2; CDR3nt: TGTGCCAGCAGCCAAGATCCCGCAGGAGATCAGCCCCAGCATTTT; CDR3aa: CASSQDPAGDQPQHF
d_gene: NA; abundance: NA; j_gene: TRBJ1-3; v_gene: TRBV9; CDR3nt: TGTGCCAGCAGCGTTGTGGACAGCGACTCTGGAAACACCATATATTTT; CDR3aa: CASSVVDSDSGNTIYF
d_gene: NA; abundance: NA; j_gene: TRBJ1-2; v_gene: TRBV6-7; CDR3nt: TGTGCCAGCAGTTTCGACCGGGACCCCTCCGGCGGCTACACCTTC; CDR3aa: CASSFDRDPSGGYTF
d_gene: TRBD1; abundance: NA; j_gene: TRBJ2-5; v_gene: TRBV7-2; CDR3nt: TGTGCCAGCAGCCCAGACAGGGGAGGAAAGACCCAGTACTTC; CDR3aa: CASSPDRGGKTQYF
d_gene: TRBD2; abundance: NA; j_gene: TRBJ2-7; v_gene: TRBV4-3; CDR3nt: TGCGCCAGCAGCCAAGGATTTAGCGGGGGCATCTCATTACCCTACGAGCAGTACTTC; CDR3aa: CASSQGFSGGISLPYEQYF
d_gene: NA; abundance: once; j_gene: TRBJ2-2; v_gene: TRBV7-3; CDR3nt: TGTGCCAGCAGCTTAACAGGGACCTACACCGGGGAGCTGTTTTTT; CDR3aa: CASSLTGTYTGELFF
d_gene: NA; abundance: NA; j_gene: TRBJ2-7; v_gene: TRBV5-4; CDR3nt: TGTGCCAGCAGCTTGGCCGGATTGACCTACGAGCAGTACTTC; CDR3aa: CASSLAGLTYEQYF
d_gene: NA; abundance: once; j_gene: TRBJ2-7; v_gene: TRBV18; CDR3nt: TGTGCCAGCTCACCAAGCGCCAGTCCCCCCTACGAGCAGTACTTC; CDR3aa: CASSPSASPPYEQYF
d_gene: NA; abundance: NA; j_gene: TRBJ2-3; v_gene: TRBV27; CDR3nt: TGTGCCAGTTCCCAGACCCCTTTGAGGGCGGATACGCAGTATTTT; CDR3aa: CASSQTPLRADTQYF
d_gene: NA; abundance: NA; j_gene: TRBJ1-6; v_gene: TRBV6-6; CDR3nt: TGTGCCAGCAGTTACCCAACGGACATCTTGAATTCACCCCTCCACTTT; CDR3aa: CASSYPTDILNSPLHF
d_gene: TRBD1; abundance: NA; j_gene: TRBJ1-4; v_gene: TRBV5-1; CDR3nt: TGCGCCAGCAGCCTTCAGACAGGGTTTAATGAAAAACTGTTTTTT; CDR3aa: CASSLQTGFNEKLFF
d_gene: NA; abundance: once; j_gene: TRBJ1-1; v_gene: TRBV24-1; CDR3nt: TGTGCCACCAGTGATTTGGTCCCTCGCGGCTCTGAAGCTTTCTTT; CDR3aa: CATSDLVPRGSEAFF
d_gene: NA; abundance: NA; j_gene: TRBJ2-7; v_gene: TRBV29-1; CDR3nt: TGCAGCGTGGCCCCCGGGACAACTTACGAGCAGTACTTC; CDR3aa: CSVAPGTTYEQYF
d_gene: TRBD1; abundance: few; j_gene: TRBJ1-1; v_gene: TRBV9; CDR3nt: TGTGCCAGCAGCGCCCGGGCCGGGACAGGCAGAACAAACACTGAAGCTTTCTTT; CDR3aa: CASSARAGTGRTNTEAFF
d_gene: NA; abundance: NA; j_gene: TRBJ1-3; v_gene: TRBV19; CDR3nt: TGTGCCAGTAACAGACAGACCTCTGGAAACACCATATATTTT; CDR3aa: CASNRQTSGNTIYF
d_gene: TRBD1; abundance: few; j_gene: TRBJ2-7; v_gene: TRBV18; CDR3nt: TGTGCCAGCTCCCCCCGACAGGGTACCTACGAGCAGTACTTC; CDR3aa: CASSPRQGTYEQYF
d_gene: NA; abundance: NA; j_gene: TRBJ2-7; v_gene: TRBV6-2/TRBV6-3; CDR3nt: TGTGCCAGCAGTCCGGACTCGCGCGAGCAGTACTTC; CDR3aa: CASSPDSREQYF